The clone carrying this T cell receptor (beta chain) was seen a few times. Its antigen remains unknown. CDR1 LGHDT and CDR2 YNNKEL come from the germline V gene (reference sequence). CDR3 length equals 13 residues. V was cut by 5 bases and J by 5 bases, with 13 bases left in between. The sample comes from a study of T-cell reconstitution after alpha-beta-depleted transplantation in children. Notes on the study in general: Several hundred rapidly expanded clones from non-depleted graft cells reportedly supplied alpha-beta T cells about two months post-transplant.

This sample's TCRbeta library carried unique molecular identifier barcodes. TCRdb redid the calling of the PCR reads with MiXCR, one entry per CDR3 protein. The data show hundreds of thousands of distinct CDR3 sequences, 25% seen once. This receptor was taken from a girl aged 2 to 10 with Fanconi anemia, due to receive a stem cell transplant. Here the sequenced sample was PBMCs, taken before TCRalphabeta/CD19-depleted stem cell transplant. The chain combines TRBV3-1 with TRBJ2-7; tentatively, D is TRBD1 (6 bases). The CDR3 region is CASSRTQGHEQYF. The CDR3 nucleotides read TGTGCCAGCAGCAGGACACAGGGCCACGAGCAGTACTTC.